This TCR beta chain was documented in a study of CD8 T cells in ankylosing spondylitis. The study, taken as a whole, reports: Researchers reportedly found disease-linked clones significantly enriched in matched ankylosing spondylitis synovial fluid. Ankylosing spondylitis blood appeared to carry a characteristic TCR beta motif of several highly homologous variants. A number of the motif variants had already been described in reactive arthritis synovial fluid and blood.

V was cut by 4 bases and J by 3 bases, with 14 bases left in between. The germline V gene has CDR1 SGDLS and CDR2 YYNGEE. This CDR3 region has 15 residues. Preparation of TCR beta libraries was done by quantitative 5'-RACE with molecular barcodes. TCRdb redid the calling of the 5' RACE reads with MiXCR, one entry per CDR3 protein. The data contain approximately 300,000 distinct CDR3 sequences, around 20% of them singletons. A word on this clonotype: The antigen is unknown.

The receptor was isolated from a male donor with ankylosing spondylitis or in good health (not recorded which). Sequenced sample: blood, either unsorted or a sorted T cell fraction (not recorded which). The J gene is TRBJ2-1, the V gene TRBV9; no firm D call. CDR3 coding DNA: TGTGCCAGCAGCCCGAGCTACATTGTCTACAATGAGCAGTTCTTC. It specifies CASSPSYIVYNEQFF.